A selection of T cell receptor beta chains follows, all from one sample in a study of cytomegalovirus exposure and HLA in healthy donors. Sequenced by immunoSEQ multiplex PCR; TCRdb stores in-frame clones only, minus some. The profile covers around 150,000 clones, with roughly 80% appearing a single time and more than 4% taken by the ten largest. The source material was PBMCs. These receptors all stem from a man between 40 and 49 years old in good health and CMV-seronegative. The CDR3 runs from the conserved cysteine through the conserved F or W. The order of the fields is V gene, D gene, J gene, clone size, CDR3 DNA, CDR3 protein. D genes are given only for firm matches. For some rows the clone size is stated as once, few or many, or as a class when expanded; others skip it.

TRBV18	NA	TRBJ1-5	NA	TGTGCCAGCTCACCCGGGGGGCTGGGTCAGCCCCAGCATTTT	CASSPGGLGQPQHF
TRBV4-2	TRBD1	TRBJ1-4	few	TGTGCCAGCAGCCACTCTGGGACAGGGGTCGAAAAACTGTTTTTT	CASSHSGTGVEKLFF
TRBV5-4	TRBD1	TRBJ2-5	NA	TGTGCCAGCAGCAGGACAGGGGAGGGGGAGACCCAGTACTTC	CASSRTGEGETQYF
TRBV30	TRBD1	TRBJ1-4	once	TGTGCCTGGAGTGCCGGGACAGGGGGTGAAAAACTGTTTTTT	CAWSAGTGGEKLFF
TRBV30	TRBD1	TRBJ1-4	NA	TGTGCCTGGAGTGGGGGACAGGGGGCTGAAAAACTGTTTTTT	CAWSGGQGAEKLFF
TRBV2	NA	TRBJ2-5	few	TGTGCCAGCTGGCAGGCGGAGACCCAGTACTTC	CASWQAETQYF
TRBV5-1	TRBD1	TRBJ1-5	NA	TGCGCCAGCAGCTTAGGACAGGGCCCAAATCAGCCCCAGCATTTT	CASSLGQGPNQPQHF
TRBV6-6	TRBD1	TRBJ2-7	NA	TGTGCCAGCAGTAAGACAGGGGTCCTTGGTTCCTACGAGCAGTACTTC	CASSKTGVLGSYEQYF
TRBV6-5	TRBD1	TRBJ2-2	NA	TGTGCCAGCAGGATTGGGACAGGGTCCGGGGAGCTGTTTTTT	CASRIGTGSGELFF
TRBV5-6	TRBD2	TRBJ2-3	NA	TGTGCCAGCAGCTCCTCTAGCGGGGTGGATACGCAGTATTTT	CASSSSSGVDTQYF
TRBV10-3	NA	TRBJ1-2	NA	TGTGCCATCGGACCACAGGGTGTAGGCTATGGCTACACCTTC	CAIGPQGVGYGYTF
TRBV20-1	TRBD1	TRBJ2-3	NA	TGCAGTTACCAGGGGGCAGATACGCAGTATTTT	CSYQGADTQYF
TRBV7-6	NA	TRBJ2-5	NA	TGTGCCAGCAGCTCCCCGGGCGGGTGGGAGACCCAGTACTTC	CASSSPGGWETQYF
TRBV11-3	TRBD1	TRBJ1-5	once	TGTGCCAGCAGGGACAGGGAGGTCGGTCAGCCCCAGCATTTT	CASRDREVGQPQHF
TRBV30	NA	TRBJ1-2	NA	TGTGCCTGGACCACTCAGGGCTATGGCTACACCTTC	CAWTTQGYGYTF
TRBV5-1	TRBD2	TRBJ2-5	NA	TGCGCCAGCAGCTTGGAAAGCGGGGGTCCCCAAGAGACCCAGTACTTC	CASSLESGGPQETQYF
TRBV5-4	NA	TRBJ2-3	NA	TGTGCCACCTCACCGAGCCCTAGCACAGATACGCAGTATTTT	CATSPSPSTDTQYF
TRBV10-3	TRBD2	TRBJ2-3	few	TGTGCCATCGCGAGTAGCGGGGGGACCACAGATACGCAGTATTTT	CAIASSGGTTDTQYF
TRBV29-1	NA	TRBJ1-5	once	TGCAGCGTTGAGTTCCCGAGTCAGGGTTCTGTACGTCAGCCCCAGCATTTT	CSVEFPSQGSVRQPQHF
TRBV4-1	NA	TRBJ2-3	NA	TGCGCCAGCAGCCTTCCCCCGGAGAGCGGAAGCACAGATACGCAGTATTTT	CASSLPPESGSTDTQYF
TRBV6-5	TRBD1	TRBJ1-4	NA	TGTGCCAGCAGTTACGCAGGGACAGGTGCAGAAAAACTGTTTTTT	CASSYAGTGAEKLFF
TRBV18	NA	TRBJ1-2	NA	TGTGCCAGCTCACCCGGGAGGGGCCATGGCTACACCTTC	CASSPGRGHGYTF
TRBV19	NA	TRBJ2-7	NA	TGTGCCAGTAGTTTCAGGGTTCGGAACGAGCAGTACTTC	CASSFRVRNEQYF
TRBV6-5	NA	TRBJ2-7	NA	TGTGCCAGCAGCCGGGGGAGTGGCTACGAGCAGTACTTC	CASSRGSGYEQYF
TRBV7-9	NA	TRBJ1-4	NA	TGTGCCAGCAGCTTACCGGGGGCAACTAATGAAAAACTGTTTTTT	CASSLPGATNEKLFF
TRBV18	NA	TRBJ2-5	NA	TGTGCCAGCTCACCAGGCAGAGAGACCCAGTACTTC	CASSPGRETQYF
TRBV4-1	NA	TRBJ1-2	NA	TGCGCCAGCAGCCAAGAAGGTAGGGAGCCTGGCTACACCTTC	CASSQEGREPGYTF
TRBV12-5	NA	TRBJ1-5	NA	TGTGCTAGTGGTTTGTCCCAGGGTTTCAATCAGCCCCAGCATTTT	CASGLSQGFNQPQHF
TRBV30	NA	TRBJ2-3	NA	TGTGCCCGATCGGACAGAGATACGCAGTATTTT	CARSDRDTQYF
TRBV4-1	NA	TRBJ1-4	NA	TGCGCCAGCAGCCTACAAGCAACTAATGAAAAACTGTTTTTT	CASSLQATNEKLFF
TRBV18	NA	TRBJ2-6	NA	TGTGCCAGCTCTCTTGCTGCTATCTTCTCTGGGGCCAACGTCCTGACTTTC	CASSLAAIFSGANVLTF
TRBV30	TRBD1	TRBJ2-7	NA	TGTGCCTGGAGTCCACTGGGACAGTCCTACGAGCAGTACTTC	CAWSPLGQSYEQYF
TRBV18	TRBD1	TRBJ1-4	NA	TGTGCCAGCTCCCAAGGACAGGGTGAAAAACTGTTTTTT	CASSQGQGEKLFF
TRBV5-5	TRBD2	TRBJ2-1	NA	TGTGCCAGCAGCCTGGGACTAGCGGGATCCAATGAGCAGTTCTTC	CASSLGLAGSNEQFF
TRBV6-5	TRBD2	TRBJ2-3	NA	TGTGCCAGCAGTTCACGAGCGGGGGCACCCACAGATACGCAGTATTTT	CASSSRAGAPTDTQYF
TRBV5-6	NA	TRBJ1-2	NA	TGTGCCAGCAGCTTGGCACAGGGCGGTGGCTACACCTTC	CASSLAQGGGYTF
TRBV7-9	NA	TRBJ1-5	NA	TGTGCCAGCAGCCCCGAGGGGGGGGTTTTGAGTACCCAGCATTTT	CASSPEGGVLSTQHF
TRBV15	NA	TRBJ2-5	NA	TGTGCCACCAGCCCCAGGGTCCGGGAGCAAGAGACCCAGTACTTC	CATSPRVREQETQYF
TRBV4-1	TRBD1	TRBJ2-7	NA	TGCGCCAGCAGCCCGGACAGGGTGGTTGGCGAGCAGTACTTC	CASSPDRVVGEQYF
TRBV9	TRBD2	TRBJ2-7	NA	TGTGCCAGCAGCCCCCGTAGCGGGGACGAGCAGTACTTC	CASSPRSGDEQYF
TRBV9	NA	TRBJ2-2	NA	TGTGCCAGCAGCGTAGTCAGGGGGGAAGACACCGGGGAGCTGTTTTTT	CASSVVRGEDTGELFF